The entry that follows covers one TCR beta chain sequence. Its specificity is unknown. The source of the sample is a study of blood T cells in healthy people across ages. General study findings and limits: Diversity was estimated from one million T cells, and these estimates were considered underestimates.

This CDR3 region has 13 residues. Germline V CDR1 and CDR2: MNHEY, SMNVEV (reference sequence). V was cut by 2 bases and J by 3 bases, with 8 bases left in between. Peripheral blood from each donor was collected in a volume of roughly 9.2 milliliters. Every sample had a minimum of 6 million PBMCs isolated. Sample-barcoded 5' priming and a J-beta primer mix drove a second PCR of roughly 6 to 12 cycles. TCRdb passed the 5' RACE reads through MiXCR, listing each CDR3 protein once. The sample consists of about 1.1 million distinct CDR3 sequences, less than 45% of them appearing once. Sequencing was carried out using blood. The rearrangement joins TRBV27 to TRBJ2-7; D is unclear. The receptor was isolated from a man aged 18 to 30 in good health. The CDR3 DNA is TGTGCCAGCAGTTTAAGACTTAACTACGAGCAGTACTTC. Translating gives CASSLRLNYEQYF.